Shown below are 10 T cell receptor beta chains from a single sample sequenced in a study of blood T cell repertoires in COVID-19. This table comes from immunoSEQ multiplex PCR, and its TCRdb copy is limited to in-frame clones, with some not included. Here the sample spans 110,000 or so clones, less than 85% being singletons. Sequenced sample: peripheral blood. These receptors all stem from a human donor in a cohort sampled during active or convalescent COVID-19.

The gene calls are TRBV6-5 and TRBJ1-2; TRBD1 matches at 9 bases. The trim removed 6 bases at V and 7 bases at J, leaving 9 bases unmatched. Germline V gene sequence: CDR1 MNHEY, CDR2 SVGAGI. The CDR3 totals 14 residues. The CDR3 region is CASRRQGVPGGYTF. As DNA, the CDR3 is TGTGCCAGCAGGAGACAGGGGGTCCCGGGTGGCTACACCTTC.

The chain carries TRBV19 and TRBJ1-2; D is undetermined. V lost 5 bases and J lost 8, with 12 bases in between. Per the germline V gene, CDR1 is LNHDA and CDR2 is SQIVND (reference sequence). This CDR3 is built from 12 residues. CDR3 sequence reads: CASSSHYWGYTF. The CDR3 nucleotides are TGTGCCAGTAGTTCACACTACTGGGGCTACACCTTC.

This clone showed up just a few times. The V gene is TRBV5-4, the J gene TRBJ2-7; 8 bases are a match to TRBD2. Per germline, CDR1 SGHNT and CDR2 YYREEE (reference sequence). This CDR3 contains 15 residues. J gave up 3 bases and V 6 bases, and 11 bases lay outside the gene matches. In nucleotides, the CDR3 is TGTGCCAGCACCTCATTCGGGAGGGCCGTCTACGAGCAGTACTTC. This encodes CASTSFGRAVYEQYF.

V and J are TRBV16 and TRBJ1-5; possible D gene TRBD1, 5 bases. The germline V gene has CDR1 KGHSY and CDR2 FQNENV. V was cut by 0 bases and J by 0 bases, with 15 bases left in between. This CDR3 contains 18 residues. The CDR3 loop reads CASSQSTRTSYSNQPQHF. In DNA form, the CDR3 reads TGTGCCAGCAGCCAATCGACCAGGACATCTTATAGCAATCAGCCCCAGCATTTT.

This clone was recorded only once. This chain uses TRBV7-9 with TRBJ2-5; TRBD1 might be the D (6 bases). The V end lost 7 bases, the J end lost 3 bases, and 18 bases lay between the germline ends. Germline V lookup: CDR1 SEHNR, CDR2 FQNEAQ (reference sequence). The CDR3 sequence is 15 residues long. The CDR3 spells CASTSYRVIEETQYF. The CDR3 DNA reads TGTGCCAGCACTTCCTACAGGGTTATAGAAGAGACCCAGTACTTC.

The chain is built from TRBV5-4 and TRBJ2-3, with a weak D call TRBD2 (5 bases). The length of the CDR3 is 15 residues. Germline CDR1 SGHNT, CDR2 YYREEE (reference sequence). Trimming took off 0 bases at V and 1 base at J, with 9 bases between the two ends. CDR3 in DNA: TGTGCCAGCAGCTTGGGAGGGAGCGGCACAGATACGCAGTATTTT. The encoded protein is CASSLGGSGTDTQYF.

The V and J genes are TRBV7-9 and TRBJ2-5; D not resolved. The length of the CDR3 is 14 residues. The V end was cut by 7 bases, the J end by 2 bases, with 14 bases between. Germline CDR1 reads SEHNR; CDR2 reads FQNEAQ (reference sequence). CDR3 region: CASIPNGPQETQYF. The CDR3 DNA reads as TGTGCCAGCATACCGAATGGGCCTCAAGAGACCCAGTACTTC.

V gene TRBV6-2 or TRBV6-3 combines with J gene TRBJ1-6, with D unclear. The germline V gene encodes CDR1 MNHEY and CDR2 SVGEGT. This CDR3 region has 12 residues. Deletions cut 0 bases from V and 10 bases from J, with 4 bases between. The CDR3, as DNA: TGTGCCAGCAGTTACTCGGGCTCACCCCTCCACTTT. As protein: CASSYSGSPLHF.

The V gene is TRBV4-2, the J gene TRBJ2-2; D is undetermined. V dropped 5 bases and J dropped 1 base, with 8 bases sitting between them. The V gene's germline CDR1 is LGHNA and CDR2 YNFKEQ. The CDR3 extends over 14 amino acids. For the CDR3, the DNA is TGTGCCAGCAGCGGGCCTGGGAACACCGGGGAGCTGTTTTTT. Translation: CASSGPGNTGELFF.

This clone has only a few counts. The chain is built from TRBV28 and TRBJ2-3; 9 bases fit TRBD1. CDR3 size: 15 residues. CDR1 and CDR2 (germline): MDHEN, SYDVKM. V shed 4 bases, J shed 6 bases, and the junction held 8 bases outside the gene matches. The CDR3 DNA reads TGTGCCAGCAGTTCCCTGGACAGGGGTCTGGATACGCAGTATTTT. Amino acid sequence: CASSSLDRGLDTQYF.